The present T cell receptor (beta chain) was sequenced within a study of blood T cells in healthy people across ages. About this clonotype: The antigen is not known.

Study observations and caveats: In older individuals, TCR beta diversity per million T cells was lower, falling roughly linearly with age. Changes in expanded clonotypes were possibly confounded, as the CMV status of donors was unknown.

A J-beta primer mix and a sample-barcoded 5' primer were used in a second PCR of about 7 to 11 cycles. Every molecule of cDNA carried a tag from a template-switch adaptor with 12 random nucleotides. A single record per CDR3 protein comes from TCRdb applying MiXCR to the 5' RACE reads. The table has approximately 830,000 distinct CDR3 sequences, approximately 65% seen once. V was clipped by 3 bases and J by 10 bases, with 16 bases between them. Germline loops: CDR1 DFQATT, CDR2 SNEGSKA (reference sequence). The length of the CDR3 is 13 residues. The rearrangement links TRBV20-1 to TRBJ2-1; D remains ambiguous. This clonotype originated in a man aged 25 to 40 in good health. The specimen was blood. This CDR3 is CSASYREFYEQFF. The CDR3 DNA sequence: TGCAGTGCTAGCTACAGAGAGTTCTACGAGCAGTTCTTC.